One TCR beta chain is described in this entry. Repertoires were generated with immunoSEQ multiplex PCR, while TCRdb's copy carries only in-frame clones and drops some. The sample has some 200,000 clones; approximately 80% are singletons. This record belongs to a study of blood T cell repertoires in COVID-19. Study overall: Acute and convalescent COVID-19 specimens originated in the United States, Italy and Spain.

The V end lost 5 bases, the J end lost 7 bases, and 24 bases lay between the germline ends. CDR3 size: 17 residues. CDR1 MNHEY and CDR2 SMNVEV come from the germline V gene (reference sequence). The chain is built from TRBV27 and TRBJ1-5; a weak D match, TRBD1 (5 bases). The sequence came from a man in his forties who had recovered from COVID-19. Material for sequencing was PBMCs or T cells enriched from blood (not recorded which). CDR3 sequence reads: CASSLKPQVPKGQPQHF. The CDR3 coding sequence is TGTGCCAGCAGTCTGAAACCACAGGTCCCTAAAGGGCAGCCCCAGCATTTT.